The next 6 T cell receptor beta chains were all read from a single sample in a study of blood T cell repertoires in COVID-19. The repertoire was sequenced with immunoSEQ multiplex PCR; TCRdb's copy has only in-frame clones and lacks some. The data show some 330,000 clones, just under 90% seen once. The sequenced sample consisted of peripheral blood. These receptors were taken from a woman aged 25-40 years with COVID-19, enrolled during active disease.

CDR3 nucleotide sequence: TGCGCCAGCAGCCAAGAGGTTAGCGGGGGAATGGATACGCAGTATTTT. Its protein product is CASSQEVSGGMDTQYF. The chain is built from TRBV4-1 and TRBJ2-3; 9 bases fit TRBD2. The CDR3 length is 16 residues. V shed 0 bases and J 6 bases; nucleotides not matched to a gene: 7. CDR1 and CDR2 (germline): MGHRA, YSYEKL.

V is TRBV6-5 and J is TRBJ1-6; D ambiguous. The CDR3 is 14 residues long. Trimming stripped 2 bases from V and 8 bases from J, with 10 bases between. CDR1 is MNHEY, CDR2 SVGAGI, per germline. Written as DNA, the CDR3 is TGTGCCAGCAGTTACACCCCCGCGTATTCACCCCTCCACTTT. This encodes CASSYTPAYSPLHF.

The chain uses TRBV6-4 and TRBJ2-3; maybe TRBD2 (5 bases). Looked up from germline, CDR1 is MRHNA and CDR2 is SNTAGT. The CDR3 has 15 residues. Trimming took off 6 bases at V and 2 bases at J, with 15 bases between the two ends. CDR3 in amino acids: CASRETNLYTDTQYF. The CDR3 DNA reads TGTGCCAGCAGGGAGACTAACCTCTACACAGATACGCAGTATTTT.

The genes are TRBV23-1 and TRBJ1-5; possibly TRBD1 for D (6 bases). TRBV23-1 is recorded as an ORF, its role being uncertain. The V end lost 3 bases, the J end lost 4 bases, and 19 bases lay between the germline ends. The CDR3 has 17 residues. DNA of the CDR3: TGCGCCAGCAGTCAGCTTCAGAAGGGGGACGGGAATCAGCCCCAGCATTTT. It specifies CASSQLQKGDGNQPQHF.

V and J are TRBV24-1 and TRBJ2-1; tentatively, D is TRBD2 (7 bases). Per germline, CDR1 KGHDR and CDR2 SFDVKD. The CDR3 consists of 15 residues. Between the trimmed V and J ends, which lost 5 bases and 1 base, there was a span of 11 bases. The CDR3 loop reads CATSAGGTSYNEQFF. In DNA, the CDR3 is TGTGCCACCAGTGCGGGGGGCACTTCCTACAATGAGCAGTTCTTC.

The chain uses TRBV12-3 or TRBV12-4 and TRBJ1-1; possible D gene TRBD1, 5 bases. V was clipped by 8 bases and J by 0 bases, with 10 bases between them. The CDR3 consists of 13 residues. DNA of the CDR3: TGTGCCAGCGCTGGACAACTGAACACTGAAGCTTTCTTT. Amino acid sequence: CASAGQLNTEAFF.